This T cell receptor (beta chain) was found in a study of control samples from healthy donors and cancer patients. The V end lost 2 bases, the J end lost 3 bases, and 0 bases lay between the germline ends. The V gene's germline CDR1 is KGHSH and CDR2 LQKENI. The length of the CDR3 is 11 residues. Data came from immunoSEQ multiplex PCR; TCRdb stores just in-frame clones and leaves some out. The sample has about 180,000 clones; around 90% are singletons. The rearrangement uses TRBV18 and TRBJ2-3; no firm D call. The clonotype originates from a woman between 45 and 65 years old in good health. The sample consisted of blood. This chain's CDR3 is CASSPTDTQYF. In DNA, the CDR3 is TGTGCCAGCTCACCAACAGATACGCAGTATTTT.